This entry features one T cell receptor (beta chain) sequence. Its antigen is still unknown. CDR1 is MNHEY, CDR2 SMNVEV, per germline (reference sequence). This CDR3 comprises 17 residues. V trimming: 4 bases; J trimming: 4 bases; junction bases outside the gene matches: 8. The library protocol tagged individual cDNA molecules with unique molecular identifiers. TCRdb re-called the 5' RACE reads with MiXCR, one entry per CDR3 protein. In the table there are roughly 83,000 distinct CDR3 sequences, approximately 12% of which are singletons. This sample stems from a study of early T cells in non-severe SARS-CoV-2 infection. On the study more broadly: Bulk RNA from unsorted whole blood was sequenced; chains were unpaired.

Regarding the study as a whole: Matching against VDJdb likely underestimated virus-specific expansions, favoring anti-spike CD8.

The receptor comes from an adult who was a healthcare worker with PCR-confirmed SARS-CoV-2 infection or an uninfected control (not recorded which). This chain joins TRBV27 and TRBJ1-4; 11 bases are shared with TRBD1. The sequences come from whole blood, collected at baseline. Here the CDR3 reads CASSSGQGERINEKLFF. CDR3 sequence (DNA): TGTGCCAGCAGTTCGGGACAGGGGGAACGAATTAATGAAAAACTGTTTTTT.